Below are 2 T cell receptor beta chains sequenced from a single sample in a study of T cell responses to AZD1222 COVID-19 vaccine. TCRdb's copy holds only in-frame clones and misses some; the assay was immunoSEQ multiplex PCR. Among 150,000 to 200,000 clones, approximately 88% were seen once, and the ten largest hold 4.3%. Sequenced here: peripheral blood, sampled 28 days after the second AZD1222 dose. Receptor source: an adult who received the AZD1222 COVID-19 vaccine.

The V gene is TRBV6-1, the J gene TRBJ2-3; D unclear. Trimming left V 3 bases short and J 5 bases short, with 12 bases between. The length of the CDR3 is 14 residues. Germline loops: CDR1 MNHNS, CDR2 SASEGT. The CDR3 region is CASSDIPSGDTQYF. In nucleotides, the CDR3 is TGTGCCAGCAGTGACATACCCTCAGGAGATACGCAGTATTTT.

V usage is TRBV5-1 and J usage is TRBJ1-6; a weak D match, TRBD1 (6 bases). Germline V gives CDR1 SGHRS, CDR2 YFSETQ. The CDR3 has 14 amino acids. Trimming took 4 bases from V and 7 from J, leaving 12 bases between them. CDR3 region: CASSTGQLNSPLHF. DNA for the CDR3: TGCGCCAGCAGCACCGGACAGTTAAATTCACCCCTCCACTTT.